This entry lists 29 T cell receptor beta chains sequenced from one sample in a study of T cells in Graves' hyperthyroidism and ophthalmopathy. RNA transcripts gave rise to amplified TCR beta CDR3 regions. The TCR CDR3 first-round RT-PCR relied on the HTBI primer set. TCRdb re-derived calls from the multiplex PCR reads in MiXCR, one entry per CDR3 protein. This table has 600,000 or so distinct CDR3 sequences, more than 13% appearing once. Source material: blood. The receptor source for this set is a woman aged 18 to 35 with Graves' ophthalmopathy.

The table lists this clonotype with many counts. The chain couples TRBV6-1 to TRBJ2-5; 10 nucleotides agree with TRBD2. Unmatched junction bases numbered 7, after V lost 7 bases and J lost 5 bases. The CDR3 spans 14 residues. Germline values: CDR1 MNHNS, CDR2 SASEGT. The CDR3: CASKPFSGRETQYF. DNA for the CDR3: TGTGCCAGCAAACCCTTTAGCGGGAGGGAGACCCAGTACTTC.

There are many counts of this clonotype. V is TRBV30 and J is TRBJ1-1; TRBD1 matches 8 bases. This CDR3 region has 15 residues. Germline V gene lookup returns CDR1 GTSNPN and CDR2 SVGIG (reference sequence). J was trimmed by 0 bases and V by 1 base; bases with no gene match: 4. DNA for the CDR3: TGTGCCTGGAGTGGGGACAGGTCTTTGAACACTGAAGCTTTCTTT. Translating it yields CAWSGDRSLNTEAFF.

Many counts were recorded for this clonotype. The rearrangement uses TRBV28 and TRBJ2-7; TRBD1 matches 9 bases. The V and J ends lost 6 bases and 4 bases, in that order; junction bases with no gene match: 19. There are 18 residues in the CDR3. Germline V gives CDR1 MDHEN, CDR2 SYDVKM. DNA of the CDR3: TGTGCCAGCAGCGGGCCTTTAATGAGACAGGGGGGGTCGTACGAGCAGTACTTC. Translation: CASSGPLMRQGGSYEQYF.

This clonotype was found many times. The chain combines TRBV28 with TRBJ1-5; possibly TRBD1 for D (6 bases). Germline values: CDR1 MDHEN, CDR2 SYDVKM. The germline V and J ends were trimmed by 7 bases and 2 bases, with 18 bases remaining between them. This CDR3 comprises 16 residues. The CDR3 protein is CASTAATGSRNQPQHF. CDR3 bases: TGTGCCAGCACCGCTGCTACAGGGTCTCGCAATCAGCCCCAGCATTTT.

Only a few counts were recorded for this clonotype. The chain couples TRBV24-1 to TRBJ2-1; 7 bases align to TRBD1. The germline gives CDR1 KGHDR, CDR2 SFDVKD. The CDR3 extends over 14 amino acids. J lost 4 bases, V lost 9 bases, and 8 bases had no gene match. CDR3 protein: CATRDRVGYNEQFF. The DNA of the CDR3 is TGTGCCACCCGAGACAGGGTCGGGTACAATGAGCAGTTCTTC.

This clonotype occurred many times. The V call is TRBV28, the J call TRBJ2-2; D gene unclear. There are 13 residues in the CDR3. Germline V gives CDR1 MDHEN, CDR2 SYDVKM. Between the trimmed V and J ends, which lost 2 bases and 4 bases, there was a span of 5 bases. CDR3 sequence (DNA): TGTGCCAGCAGTTTAGCGTTCACCGGGGAGCTGTTTTTT. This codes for CASSLAFTGELFF.

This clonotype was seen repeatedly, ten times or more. CDR3 in DNA: TGTGCCTGGAGTGAACCCCAGGGGGGCACCTACGAGCAGTACTTC. Protein sequence: CAWSEPQGGTYEQYF. This chain uses TRBV30 with TRBJ2-7; TRBD1 might be the D (7 bases). The V and J ends lost 1 base and 2 bases respectively, with 15 bases between them. This CDR3 is built from 15 residues. Germline V gene sequence: CDR1 GTSNPN, CDR2 SVGIG (reference sequence).

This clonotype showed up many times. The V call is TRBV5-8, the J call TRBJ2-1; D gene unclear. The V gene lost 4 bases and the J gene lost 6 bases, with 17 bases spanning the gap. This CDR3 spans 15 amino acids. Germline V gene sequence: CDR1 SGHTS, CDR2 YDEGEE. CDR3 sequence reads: CASSLRTGWVNEQFF. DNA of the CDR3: TGTGCCAGCAGCCTTAGGACCGGTTGGGTCAATGAGCAGTTCTTC.

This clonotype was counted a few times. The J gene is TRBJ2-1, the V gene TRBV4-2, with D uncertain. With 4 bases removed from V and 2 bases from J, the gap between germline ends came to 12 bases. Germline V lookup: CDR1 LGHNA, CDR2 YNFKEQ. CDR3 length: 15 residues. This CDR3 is CASSPPVGPYNEQFF. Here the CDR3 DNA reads TGTGCCAGCAGCCCCCCGGTCGGACCCTACAATGAGCAGTTCTTC.

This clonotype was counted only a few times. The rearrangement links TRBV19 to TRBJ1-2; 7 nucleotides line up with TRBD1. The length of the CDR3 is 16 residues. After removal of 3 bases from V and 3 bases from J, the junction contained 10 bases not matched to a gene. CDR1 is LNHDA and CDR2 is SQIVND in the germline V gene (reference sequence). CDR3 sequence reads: CASSIVRNTGDYGYTF. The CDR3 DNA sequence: TGTGCCAGTAGTATTGTCCGGAATACAGGGGACTATGGCTACACCTTC.

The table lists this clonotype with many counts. CDR3 loop: CAISTRDTRGYEQYF. The CDR3, as DNA: TGTGCCATCAGCACCCGGGACACCAGAGGCTACGAGCAGTACTTC. The chain combines TRBV10-3 with TRBJ2-7; tentative D call: TRBD1 (6 bases). The CDR3 runs 15 residues. CDR1 is ENHRY, CDR2 SYGVKD, per germline. Trimming cost V 6 bases and J 3 bases, with 18 bases left between them.

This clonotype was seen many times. The CDR3 nucleotides are TGTGCCAGCAGTTTAATCATCAATTCACCCCTCCACTTT. Amino acid sequence: CASSLIINSPLHF. The genes are TRBV12-3 or TRBV12-4 and TRBJ1-6, with D uncertain. Trimming took off 2 bases at V and 7 bases at J, with 6 bases between the two ends. The CDR3 extends over 13 amino acids.

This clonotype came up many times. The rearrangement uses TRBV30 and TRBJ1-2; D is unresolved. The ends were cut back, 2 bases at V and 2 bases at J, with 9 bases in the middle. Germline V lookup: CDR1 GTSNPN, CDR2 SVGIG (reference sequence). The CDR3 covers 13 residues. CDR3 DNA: TGTGCCTGGAGTATACGGCAGAACTATGGCTACACCTTC. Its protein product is CAWSIRQNYGYTF.

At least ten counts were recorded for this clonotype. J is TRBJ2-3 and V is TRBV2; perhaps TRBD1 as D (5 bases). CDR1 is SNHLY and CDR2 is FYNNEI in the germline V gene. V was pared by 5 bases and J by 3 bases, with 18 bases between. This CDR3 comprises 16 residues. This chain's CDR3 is CASSTVSPGITDTQYF. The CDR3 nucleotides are TGTGCCAGCAGTACCGTCTCCCCAGGGATAACAGATACGCAGTATTTT.

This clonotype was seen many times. CDR3 sequence reads: CSARDHSGSLYEQYF. CDR3 coding DNA: TGCAGTGCTAGAGATCACTCCGGAAGTCTCTACGAGCAGTACTTC. V gene TRBV20-1 combines with J gene TRBJ2-7; D is unresolved. Trimming pared 0 bases from V and 3 bases from J, leaving 15 bases between. CDR3 length: 15 amino acids. Germline values: CDR1 DFQATT, CDR2 SNEGSKA (reference sequence).

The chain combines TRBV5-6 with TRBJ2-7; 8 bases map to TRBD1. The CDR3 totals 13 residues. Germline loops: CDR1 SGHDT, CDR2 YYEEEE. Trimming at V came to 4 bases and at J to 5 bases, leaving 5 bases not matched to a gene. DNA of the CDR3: TGTGCCAGCAGCCCAGAGACAGGGGACGAGCAGTACTTC. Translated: CASSPETGDEQYF. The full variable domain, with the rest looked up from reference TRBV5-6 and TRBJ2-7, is DAGVTQSPTHLIKTRGQQVTLRCSPKSGHDTVSWYQQALGQGPQFIFQYYEEEERQRGNFPDRFSGHQFPNYSSELNVNALLLGDSALYLCASSPETGDEQYFGPGTRLTVT.

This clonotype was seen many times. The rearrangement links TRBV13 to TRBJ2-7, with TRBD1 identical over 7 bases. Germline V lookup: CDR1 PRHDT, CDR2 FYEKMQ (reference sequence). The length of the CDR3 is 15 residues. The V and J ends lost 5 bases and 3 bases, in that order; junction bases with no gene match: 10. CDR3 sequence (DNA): TGTGCCAGCAGCGGCTTAGGACAGGTGGTCTACGAGCAGTACTTC. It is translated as CASSGLGQVVYEQYF.

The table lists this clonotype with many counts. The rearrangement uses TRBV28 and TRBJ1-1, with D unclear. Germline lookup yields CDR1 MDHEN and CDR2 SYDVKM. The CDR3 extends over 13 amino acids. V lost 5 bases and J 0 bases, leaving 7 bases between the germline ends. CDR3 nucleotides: TGTGCCAGCAGTCCTCATATGAACACTGAAGCTTTCTTT. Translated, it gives CASSPHMNTEAFF. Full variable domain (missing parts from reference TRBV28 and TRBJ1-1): DVKVTQSSRYLVKRTGEKVFLECVQDMDHENMFWYRQDPGLGLRLIYFSYDVKMKEKGDIPEGYSVSREKKERFSLILESASTNQTSMYLCASSPHMNTEAFFGQGTRLTVV.

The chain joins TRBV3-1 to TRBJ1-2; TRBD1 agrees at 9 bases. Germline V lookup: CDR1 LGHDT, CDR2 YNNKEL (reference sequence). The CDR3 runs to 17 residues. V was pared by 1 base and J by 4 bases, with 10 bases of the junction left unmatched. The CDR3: CASSQGQYRGQVYGYTF. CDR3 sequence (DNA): TGTGCCAGCAGCCAAGGGCAATACAGGGGGCAGGTCTATGGCTACACCTTC.

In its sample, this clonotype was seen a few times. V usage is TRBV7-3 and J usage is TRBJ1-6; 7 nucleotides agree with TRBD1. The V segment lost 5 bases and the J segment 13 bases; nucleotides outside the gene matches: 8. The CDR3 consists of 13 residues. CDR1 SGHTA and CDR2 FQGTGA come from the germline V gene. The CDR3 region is CASSVSGGSPLHF. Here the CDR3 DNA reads TGTGCCAGCAGCGTATCAGGGGGGTCCCCCCTCCACTTT.

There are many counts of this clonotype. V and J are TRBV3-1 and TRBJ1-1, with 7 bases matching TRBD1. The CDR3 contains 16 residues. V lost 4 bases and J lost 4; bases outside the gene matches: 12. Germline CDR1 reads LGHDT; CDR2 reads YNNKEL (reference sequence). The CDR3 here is CASSRQTGSSGTEAFF. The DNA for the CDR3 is TGTGCCAGCAGCCGTCAGACAGGGTCCAGTGGCACTGAAGCTTTCTTT. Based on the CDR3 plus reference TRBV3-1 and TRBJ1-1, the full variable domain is DTAVSQTPKYLVTQMGNDKSIKCEQNLGHDTMYWYKQDSKKFLKIMFSYNNKELIINETVPNRFSPKSPDKAHLNLHINSLELGDSAVYFCASSRQTGSSGTEAFFGQGTRLTVV.

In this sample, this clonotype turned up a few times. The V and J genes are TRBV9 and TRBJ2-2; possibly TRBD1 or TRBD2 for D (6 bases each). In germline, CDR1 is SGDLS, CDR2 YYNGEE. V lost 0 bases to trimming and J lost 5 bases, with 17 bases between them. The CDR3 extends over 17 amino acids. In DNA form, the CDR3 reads TGTGCCAGCAGCGTAGGTGGGGGGCGACTAGGAACCGGGGAGCTGTTTTTT. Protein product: CASSVGGGRLGTGELFF.

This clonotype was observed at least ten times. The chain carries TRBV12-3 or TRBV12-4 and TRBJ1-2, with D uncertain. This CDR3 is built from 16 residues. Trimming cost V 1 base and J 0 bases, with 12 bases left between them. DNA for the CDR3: TGTGCCAGCAGTTTAGGCGGGTGGACTTCTAACTATGGCTACACCTTC. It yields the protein CASSLGGWTSNYGYTF.

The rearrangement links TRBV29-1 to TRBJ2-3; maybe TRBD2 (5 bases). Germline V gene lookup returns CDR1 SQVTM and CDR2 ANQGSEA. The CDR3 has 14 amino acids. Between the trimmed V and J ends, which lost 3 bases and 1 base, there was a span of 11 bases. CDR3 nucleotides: TGCAGCGTTGACGCTAGCTCCGGCACAGATACGCAGTATTTT. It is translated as CSVDASSGTDTQYF.

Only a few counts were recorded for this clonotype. CDR3 amino acids: CASRRAYLNQPQHF. The CDR3 nucleotides read TGTGCCAGCAGACGGGCCTATCTCAATCAGCCCCAGCATTTT. The gene calls are TRBV28 and TRBJ1-5; D is undetermined. The CDR3 spans 14 residues. Germline V lookup: CDR1 MDHEN, CDR2 SYDVKM. Deletions cut 6 bases from V and 3 bases from J, with 12 bases between. Supplemented by reference TRBV28 and TRBJ1-5, the full variable domain reads DVKVTQSSRYLVKRTGEKVFLECVQDMDHENMFWYRQDPGLGLRLIYFSYDVKMKEKGDIPEGYSVSREKKERFSLILESASTNQTSMYLCASRRAYLNQPQHFGDGTRLSIL.

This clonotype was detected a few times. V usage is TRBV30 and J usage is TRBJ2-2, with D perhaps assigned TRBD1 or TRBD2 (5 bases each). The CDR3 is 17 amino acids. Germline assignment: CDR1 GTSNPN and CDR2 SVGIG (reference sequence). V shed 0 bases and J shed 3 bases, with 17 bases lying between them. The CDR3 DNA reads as TGTGCCTGGAGTGTATTCTCCGGGGCCACCTACACCGGGGAGCTGTTTTTT. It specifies CAWSVFSGATYTGELFF.

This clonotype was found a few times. The CDR3 coding sequence is TGTGCCAGCAGGCTCGGGGAGCAGTTCTTC. Translation gives CASRLGEQFF. The J gene is TRBJ2-1, the V gene TRBV25-1; D unclear. Trimming cost V 6 bases and J 10 bases, with 7 bases left between them. Germline lookup yields CDR1 MGHDK and CDR2 SYGVNS. The CDR3 sequence is 10 residues long.

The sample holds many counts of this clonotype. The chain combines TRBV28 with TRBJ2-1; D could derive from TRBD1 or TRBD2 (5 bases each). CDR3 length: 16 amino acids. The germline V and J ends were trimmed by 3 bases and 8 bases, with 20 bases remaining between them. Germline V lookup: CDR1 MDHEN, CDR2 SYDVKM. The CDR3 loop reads CASSFPPGAVQYEQFF. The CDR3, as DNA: TGTGCCAGCAGTTTCCCCCCCGGGGCTGTACAATATGAGCAGTTCTTC.

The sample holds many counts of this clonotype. CDR3 bases: TGTGCCAGTAGTGTCAGGACTAGCGGGAGGCCTCCTCAAGAGACCCAGTACTTC. Amino acid sequence: CASSVRTSGRPPQETQYF. The rearrangement uses TRBV19 and TRBJ2-5; 14 bases line up with TRBD2. Trimming removed 5 bases from V and 2 bases from J; junction bases left unmatched: 10. Per the germline V gene, CDR1 is LNHDA and CDR2 is SQIVND (reference sequence). The CDR3 runs 18 residues.